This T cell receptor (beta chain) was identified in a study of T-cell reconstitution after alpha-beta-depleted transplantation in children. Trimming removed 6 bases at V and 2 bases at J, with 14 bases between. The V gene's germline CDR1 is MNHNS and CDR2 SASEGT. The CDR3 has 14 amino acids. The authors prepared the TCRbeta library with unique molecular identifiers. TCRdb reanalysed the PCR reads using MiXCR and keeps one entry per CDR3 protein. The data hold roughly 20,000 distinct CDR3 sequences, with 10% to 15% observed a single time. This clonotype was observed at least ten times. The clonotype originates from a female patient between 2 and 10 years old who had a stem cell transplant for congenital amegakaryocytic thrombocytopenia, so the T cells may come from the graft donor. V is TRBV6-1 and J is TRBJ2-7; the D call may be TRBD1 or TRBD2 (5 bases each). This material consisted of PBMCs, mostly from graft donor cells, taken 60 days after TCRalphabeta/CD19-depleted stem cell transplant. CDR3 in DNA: TGTGCCAGCAGCGACCGGGGCCTAACCTACGAGCAGTACTTC. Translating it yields CASSDRGLTYEQYF.